The source of this T cell receptor (beta chain) is a study of blood T cell repertoires in COVID-19. Study-wide background: Sites in the United States, Italy and Spain provided acute and convalescent COVID-19 samples. PBMCs, B-cell-depleted T cells, or T cells were the source of the cDNA or gDNA that made up the material.

Original methodology: How many nucleated cells were present was estimated from reference gene primer amplification. The assay was immunoSEQ multiplex PCR, and TCRdb's table has in-frame clones only and misses some. That table is the source of V, J and clone size, and D and trimming were worked out from the DNA. The table shows over 250,000 clones, with over 85% occurring only once. Enrolled through a virtual design, the participants were between 18 and 89 years of age and came from 24 US areas. The CDR3 loop spans 13 amino acids. The V end lost 2 bases, the J end lost 4 bases, and 12 bases lay between the germline ends. In germline, CDR1 is GTSNPN, CDR2 SVGIG (reference sequence).

This receptor was obtained from a man aged 55-75 years who had recovered from COVID-19. The specimen was PBMCs or T cells enriched from blood (not recorded which). This chain connects TRBV30 to TRBJ2-7, with D maybe TRBD2 (6 bases). CDR3 DNA: TGTGCCTGGAGTCCGGGAGCTAGGTACGAGCAGTACTTC. Translation gives CAWSPGARYEQYF.